The T cell receptor beta chain described here comes from a study of blood T cell repertoires in COVID-19. Using immunoSEQ multiplex PCR, the repertoire was profiled, and TCRdb retains in-frame clones only, with some absent. The profile shows around 94,000 clones, approximately 78% of them singletons. CDR3 size: 17 residues. The ends lost 4 bases at V and 3 bases at J; junction bases unmatched: 12. Per the germline V gene, CDR1 is LNHDA and CDR2 is SQIVND (reference sequence). The chain combines TRBV19 with TRBJ1-5; 7 nucleotides agree with TRBD1. Material for sequencing was peripheral blood. The source of this sequence is a man aged 55 to 69 with active or convalescent COVID-19. As DNA, the CDR3 is TGTGCCAGTAGTACCCGGGACAGACTAACCTACAATCAGCCCCAGCATTTT. This codes for CASSTRDRLTYNQPQHF.